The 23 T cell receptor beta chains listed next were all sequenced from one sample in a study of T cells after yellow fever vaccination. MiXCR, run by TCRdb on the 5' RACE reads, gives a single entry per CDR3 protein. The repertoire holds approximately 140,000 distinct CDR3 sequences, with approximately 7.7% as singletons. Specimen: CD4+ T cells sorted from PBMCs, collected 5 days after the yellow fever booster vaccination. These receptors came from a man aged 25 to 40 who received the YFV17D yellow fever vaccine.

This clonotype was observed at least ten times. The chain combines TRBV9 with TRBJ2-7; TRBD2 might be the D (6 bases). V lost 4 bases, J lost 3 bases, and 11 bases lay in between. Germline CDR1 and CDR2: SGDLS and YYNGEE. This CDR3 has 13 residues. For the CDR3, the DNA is TGTGCCAGCAGCCCACGGGACTTCTACGAGCAGTACTTC. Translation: CASSPRDFYEQYF.

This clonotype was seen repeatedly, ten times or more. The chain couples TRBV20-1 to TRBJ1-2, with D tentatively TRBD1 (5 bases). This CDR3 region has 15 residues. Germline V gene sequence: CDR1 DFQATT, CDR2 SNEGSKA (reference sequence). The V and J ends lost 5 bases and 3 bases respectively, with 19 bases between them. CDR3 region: CSAYSTGTLHYGYTF. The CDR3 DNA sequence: TGCAGTGCTTACTCTACCGGGACCTTACACTATGGCTACACCTTC.

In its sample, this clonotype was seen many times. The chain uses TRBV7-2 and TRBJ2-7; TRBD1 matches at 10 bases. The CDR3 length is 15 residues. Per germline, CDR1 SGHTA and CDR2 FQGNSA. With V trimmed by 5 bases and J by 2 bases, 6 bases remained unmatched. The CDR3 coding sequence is TGTGCCAGCAGCGAAGGACAGGGGGTACCCTACGAGCAGTACTTC. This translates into CASSEGQGVPYEQYF.

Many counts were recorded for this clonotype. The CDR3 spells CASKGNLRNEQFF. As DNA, the CDR3 is TGTGCCAGTAAAGGCAATTTGCGTAATGAGCAGTTCTTC. J is TRBJ2-1 and V is TRBV19; D is uncertain. This CDR3 contains 13 residues. Looked up from germline, CDR1 is LNHDA and CDR2 is SQIVND (reference sequence). V lost 7 bases and J lost 7, with 14 bases in between.

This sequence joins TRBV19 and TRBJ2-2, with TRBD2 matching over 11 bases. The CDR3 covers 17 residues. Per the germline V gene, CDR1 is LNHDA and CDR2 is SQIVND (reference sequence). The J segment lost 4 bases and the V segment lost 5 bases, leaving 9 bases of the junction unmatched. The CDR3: CASSFGSGRASTGELFF. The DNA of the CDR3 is TGTGCCAGTAGTTTTGGTAGCGGGAGGGCCAGCACCGGGGAGCTGTTTTTT.

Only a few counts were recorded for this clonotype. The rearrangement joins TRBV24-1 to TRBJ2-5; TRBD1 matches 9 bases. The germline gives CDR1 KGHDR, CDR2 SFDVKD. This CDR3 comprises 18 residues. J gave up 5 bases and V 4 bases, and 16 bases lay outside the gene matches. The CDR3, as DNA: TGTGCCACCAGTGACTCATCGCCGGGACAGGGAGTCTGGGAGACCCAGTACTTC. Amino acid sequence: CATSDSSPGQGVWETQYF.

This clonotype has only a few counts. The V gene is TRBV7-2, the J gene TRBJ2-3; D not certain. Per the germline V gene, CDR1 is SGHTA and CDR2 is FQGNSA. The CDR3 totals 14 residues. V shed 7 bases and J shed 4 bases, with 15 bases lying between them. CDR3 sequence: CASTPTGWSDTQYF. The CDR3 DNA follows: TGTGCCAGCACCCCGACCGGGTGGTCAGATACGCAGTATTTT.

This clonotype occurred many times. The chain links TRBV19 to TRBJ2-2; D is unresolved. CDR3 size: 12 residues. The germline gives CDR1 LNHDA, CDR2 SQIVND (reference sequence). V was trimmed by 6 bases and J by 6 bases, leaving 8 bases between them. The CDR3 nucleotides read TGTGCCAGTAGCATATTCGCCGGGGAGCTGTTTTTT. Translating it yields CASSIFAGELFF.

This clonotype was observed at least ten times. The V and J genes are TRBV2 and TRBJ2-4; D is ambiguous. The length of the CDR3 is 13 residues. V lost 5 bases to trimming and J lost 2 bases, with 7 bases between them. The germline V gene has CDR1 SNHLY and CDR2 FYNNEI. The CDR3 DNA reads TGTGCCAGCAGTCTAGGTTCCAAAAACATTCAGTACTTC. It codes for CASSLGSKNIQYF.

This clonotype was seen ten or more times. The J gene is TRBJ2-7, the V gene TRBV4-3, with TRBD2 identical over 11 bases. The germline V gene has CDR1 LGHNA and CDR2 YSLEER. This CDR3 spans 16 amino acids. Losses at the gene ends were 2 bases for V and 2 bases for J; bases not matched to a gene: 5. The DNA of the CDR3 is TGCGCCAGCAGCCAACGGGGACTAGCGGAACCCTACGAGCAGTACTTC. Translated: CASSQRGLAEPYEQYF.

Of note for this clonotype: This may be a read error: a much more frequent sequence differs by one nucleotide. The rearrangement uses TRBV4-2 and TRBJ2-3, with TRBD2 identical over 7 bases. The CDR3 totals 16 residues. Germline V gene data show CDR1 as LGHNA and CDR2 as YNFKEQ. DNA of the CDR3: TGTGCCGGCAGCCAAGATATGGCGGGAGAAACAGATACGCAGTATTTT. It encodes CAGSQDMAGETDTQYF.

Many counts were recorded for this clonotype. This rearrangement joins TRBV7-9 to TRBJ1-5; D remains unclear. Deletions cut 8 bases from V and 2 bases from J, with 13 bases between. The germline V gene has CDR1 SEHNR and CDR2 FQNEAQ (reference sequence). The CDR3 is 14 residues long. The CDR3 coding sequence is TGTGCCAGCTGCCGGGAGCCGGGCAATCAGCCCCAGCATTTT. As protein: CASCREPGNQPQHF.

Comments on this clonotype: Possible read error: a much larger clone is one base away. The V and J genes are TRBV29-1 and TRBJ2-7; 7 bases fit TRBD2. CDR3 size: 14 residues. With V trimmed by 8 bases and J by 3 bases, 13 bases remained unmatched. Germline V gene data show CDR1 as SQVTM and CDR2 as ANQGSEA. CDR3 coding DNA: TGCAGCTTCGGCACTAGCGCCAAAAACTACGAGCAGTACTTC. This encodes CSFGTSAKNYEQYF.

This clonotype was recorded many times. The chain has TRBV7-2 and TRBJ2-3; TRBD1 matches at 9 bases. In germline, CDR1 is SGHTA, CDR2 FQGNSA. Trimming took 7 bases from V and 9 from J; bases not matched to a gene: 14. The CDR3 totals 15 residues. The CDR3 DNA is TGTGCCAGCAACGACCGGGACAGGGACACTAAGACGCAGTATTTT. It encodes CASNDRDRDTKTQYF. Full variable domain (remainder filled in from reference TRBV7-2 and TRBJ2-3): GAGVSQSPSNKVTEKGKDVELRCDPISGHTALYWYRQSLGQGLEFLIYFQGNSAPDKSGLPSDRFSAERTGGSVSTLTIQRTQQEDSAVYLCASNDRDRDTKTQYFGPGTRLTVL.

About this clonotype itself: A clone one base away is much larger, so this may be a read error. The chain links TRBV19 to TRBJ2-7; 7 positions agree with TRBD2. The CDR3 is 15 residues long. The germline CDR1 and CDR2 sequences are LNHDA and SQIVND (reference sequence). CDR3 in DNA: TGTGCCAGTAGGAAATCTAGCGGCAGCTCCAACGAGCAGTACTTC. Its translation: CASRKSSGSSNEQYF.

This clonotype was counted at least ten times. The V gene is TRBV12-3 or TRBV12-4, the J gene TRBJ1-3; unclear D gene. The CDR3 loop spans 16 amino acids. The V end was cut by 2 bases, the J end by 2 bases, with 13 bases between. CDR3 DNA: TGTGCCAGCAGTTTATCGGGTAGTACTGCTGGAAACACCATATATTTT. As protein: CASSLSGSTAGNTIYF.

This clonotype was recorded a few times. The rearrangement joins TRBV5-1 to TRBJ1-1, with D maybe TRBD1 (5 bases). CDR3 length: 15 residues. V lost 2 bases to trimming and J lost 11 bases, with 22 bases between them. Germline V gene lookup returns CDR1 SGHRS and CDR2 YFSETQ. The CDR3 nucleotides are TGCGCCAGCAGCTTTGACGGGGGTTACGTGGGATGGGCTTTCTTT. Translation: CASSFDGGYVGWAFF.

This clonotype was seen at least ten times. CDR3 DNA: TGTGCCAGCAGCCGGGGGGACAGAGACCAAGAGACCCAGTACTTC. Translation gives CASSRGDRDQETQYF. This sequence joins TRBV7-2 and TRBJ2-5; D assignment may be TRBD1 or TRBD2 (7 bases each). The CDR3 totals 15 residues. V gave up 5 bases and J gave up 0 bases, with 13 bases separating them. Per the germline V gene, CDR1 is SGHTA and CDR2 is FQGNSA.

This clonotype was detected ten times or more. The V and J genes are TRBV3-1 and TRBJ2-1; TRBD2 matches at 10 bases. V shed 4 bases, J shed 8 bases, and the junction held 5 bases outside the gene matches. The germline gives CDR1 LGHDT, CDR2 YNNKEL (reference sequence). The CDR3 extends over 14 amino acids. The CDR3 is CASSLAGTSDEQFF. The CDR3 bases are TGTGCCAGCAGCCTCGCAGGGACTAGCGATGAGCAGTTCTTC.

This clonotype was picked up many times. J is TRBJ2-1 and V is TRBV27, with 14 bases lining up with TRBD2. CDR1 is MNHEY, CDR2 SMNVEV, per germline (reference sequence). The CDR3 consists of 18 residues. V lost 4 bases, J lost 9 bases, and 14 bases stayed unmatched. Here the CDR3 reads CASSWAGKTSGRASEQFF. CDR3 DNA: TGTGCCAGCAGTTGGGCAGGGAAGACTAGCGGGAGGGCCAGTGAGCAGTTCTTC.

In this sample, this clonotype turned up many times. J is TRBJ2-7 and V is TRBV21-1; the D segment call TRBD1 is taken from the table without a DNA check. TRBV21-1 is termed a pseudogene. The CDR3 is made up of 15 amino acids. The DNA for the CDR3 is TGTGCCAGCAGCCGACAGGGGCGCTACTCCTACGAGCAGTACTTC. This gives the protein CASSRQGRYSYEQYF.

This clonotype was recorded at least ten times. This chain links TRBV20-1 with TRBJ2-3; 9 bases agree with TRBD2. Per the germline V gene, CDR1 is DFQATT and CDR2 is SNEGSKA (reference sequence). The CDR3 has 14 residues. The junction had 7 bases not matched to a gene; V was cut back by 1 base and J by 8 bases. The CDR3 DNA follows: TGCAGTGCTAGAGTAGCGGGAGTGAGGGGTACGCAGTATTTT. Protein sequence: CSARVAGVRGTQYF.

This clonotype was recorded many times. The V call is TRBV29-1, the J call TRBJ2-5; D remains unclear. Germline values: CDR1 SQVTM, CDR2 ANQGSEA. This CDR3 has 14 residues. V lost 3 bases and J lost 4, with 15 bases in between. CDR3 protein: CSVDRSGVRETQYF. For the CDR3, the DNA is TGCAGCGTTGATAGGTCTGGGGTCAGAGAGACCCAGTACTTC.